The 18 T cell receptor beta chains reported below all come from one sample, sequenced in a study of control samples from healthy donors and cancer patients. The repertoire was sequenced with immunoSEQ multiplex PCR; TCRdb's copy has only in-frame clones and lacks some. In the table there are about 100,000 clones, about 88% of which are singletons. The specimen was blood. The receptor set was obtained from a woman between 50 and 59 years old in good health.

CDR3 sequence: CASRDGTGANYGYTF. The CDR3 DNA sequence: TGTGCCAGCAGGGACGGGACAGGGGCCAACTATGGCTACACCTTC. The genes are TRBV6-5 and TRBJ1-2, with 10 bases lining up with TRBD1. CDR3 length: 15 amino acids. CDR1 is MNHEY and CDR2 is SVGAGI in the germline V gene. V was pared by 6 bases and J by 2 bases, with 6 bases of the junction left unmatched.

V usage is TRBV7-2 and J usage is TRBJ2-3, with 13 bases aligning to TRBD2. Looked up from germline, CDR1 is SGHTA and CDR2 is FQGNSA. The CDR3 is 16 amino acids. V lost 3 bases, J lost 4 bases, and 4 bases stayed unmatched. The CDR3 sequence: CASSLTSGGRADTQYF. CDR3 DNA: TGTGCCAGCAGCTTGACTAGCGGGGGGCGGGCAGATACGCAGTATTTT.

The chain uses TRBV12-3 or TRBV12-4 and TRBJ2-7; D might be TRBD1 or TRBD2, each matching 5 bases. The V end lost 6 bases, the J end lost 6 bases, and 12 bases lay between the germline ends. The CDR3 runs to 12 residues. The CDR3 bases are TGTGCCAGCAGGGCTGGGGGTCGCGAGCAGTACTTC. It specifies CASRAGGREQYF.

J is TRBJ2-3 and V is TRBV6-5; D gene ambiguous. Trimming cost V 5 bases and J 6 bases, with 9 bases left between them. The CDR3 contains 12 residues. Germline V gene lookup returns CDR1 MNHEY and CDR2 SVGAGI. CDR3 sequence: CASSTYADTQYF. The CDR3 region has the DNA TGTGCCAGCAGTACCTATGCTGATACGCAGTATTTT.

V gene TRBV11-2 combines with J gene TRBJ1-5; D may be TRBD1 (5 bases). Germline values: CDR1 SGHAT, CDR2 FQNNGV. Trimming left V 5 bases short and J 9 bases short, with 20 bases between. The CDR3 consists of 15 residues. Written as DNA, the CDR3 is TGTGCCAGCAGCATTGACCGGGGGGAGGGCAGGCCCCAGCATTTT. This codes for CASSIDRGEGRPQHF.

The J gene is TRBJ2-1, the V gene TRBV9; TRBD1 might be the D (5 bases). The CDR3 extends over 13 amino acids. Trimming took off 0 bases at V and 6 bases at J, with 7 bases between the two ends. Germline V lookup: CDR1 SGDLS, CDR2 YYNGEE. As DNA, the CDR3 is TGTGCCAGCAGCGTAGCTCAGGGCAATGAGCAGTTCTTC. This encodes CASSVAQGNEQFF.

V is TRBV7-9 and J is TRBJ1-1, with D hard to call. Trimming took 2 bases from V and 2 from J, leaving 9 bases between them. The CDR3 totals 14 residues. Germline V lookup: CDR1 SEHNR, CDR2 FQNEAQ (reference sequence). The CDR3 DNA is TGTGCCAGCAGCTTAATTCATGGAAACACTGAAGCTTTCTTT. This gives the protein CASSLIHGNTEAFF.

J is TRBJ2-4 and V is TRBV28; D call uncertain. V lost 5 bases and J lost 4, with 12 bases in between. The CDR3 has 14 amino acids. Germline-derived CDR1 and CDR2 are MDHEN and SYDVKM. The CDR3 DNA is TGTGCCAGCAGTCCCATGGGTCCGAAAAACATTCAGTACTTC. It specifies CASSPMGPKNIQYF.

This rearrangement joins TRBV7-9 to TRBJ2-7; 9 bases agree with TRBD1. The V and J ends lost 5 bases and 7 bases, in that order; junction bases with no gene match: 6. From germline, CDR1 is SEHNR and CDR2 FQNEAQ (reference sequence). The CDR3 sequence is 13 residues long. Written as DNA, the CDR3 is TGTGCCAGCAGCCCCCGGGACAGGGAAGAGCAGTACGTC. Encoded protein: CASSPRDREEQYV.

The chain has TRBV19 and TRBJ2-1, with D tentatively TRBD1 (5 bases). Trimming left V 3 bases short and J 1 base short, with 7 bases between. CDR1 and CDR2 (germline): LNHDA, SQIVND (reference sequence). The CDR3 is 14 amino acids. This chain's CDR3 is CASSIQGSYNEQFF. As DNA, the CDR3 is TGTGCCAGTAGTATCCAGGGATCCTACAATGAGCAGTTCTTC.

This chain connects TRBV2 to TRBJ2-1; TRBD2 matches 7 bases. V lost 7 bases, J lost 2 bases, and 5 bases stayed unmatched. This CDR3 has 14 residues. Germline values: CDR1 SNHLY, CDR2 FYNNEI. The DNA for the CDR3 is TGTGCCAGCACTTCTGCGGGGGCCTACAATGAGCAGTTCTTC. Translated, it gives CASTSAGAYNEQFF.

The V gene is TRBV7-2, the J gene TRBJ1-6; D possibly corresponds to TRBD1 (5 bases). The V end was cut by 4 bases, the J end by 6 bases, with 13 bases between. The V gene's germline CDR1 is SGHTA and CDR2 FQGNSA. The CDR3 totals 15 residues. The CDR3 nucleotides read TGTGCCAGCAGCTCTCAGGGATTGGGTAATTCACCCCTCCACTTT. It is translated as CASSSQGLGNSPLHF.

This clone showed up just once. The V call is TRBV7-9, the J call TRBJ1-1; D gene ambiguous. The V end was cut by 1 base, the J end by 1 base, with 7 bases between. The CDR3 extends over 14 amino acids. Germline CDR1 is SEHNR and CDR2 is FQNEAQ (reference sequence). The CDR3 nucleotides are TGTGCCAGCAGCTTAGGCCTGGGGAACACTGAAGCTTTCTTT. It specifies CASSLGLGNTEAFF.

The V call is TRBV27, the J call TRBJ2-7; no clear D gene. The CDR3 consists of 13 residues. From germline, CDR1 is MNHEY and CDR2 SMNVEV (reference sequence). V was clipped by 3 bases and J by 3 bases, with 9 bases between them. Here the CDR3 reads CASSLVGNYEQYF. CDR3 coding DNA: TGTGCCAGCAGTTTGGTGGGGAACTACGAGCAGTACTTC.

The V call is TRBV9, the J call TRBJ2-1; 15 positions agree with TRBD2. Germline loops: CDR1 SGDLS, CDR2 YYNGEE. The CDR3 runs to 15 residues. J lost 8 bases, V lost 0 bases, and 0 bases had no gene match. CDR3: CASSVGTSGRDEQFF. DNA of the CDR3: TGTGCCAGCAGCGTAGGGACTAGCGGGAGGGATGAGCAGTTCTTC.

CDR3: CASSGGTYYGYTF. The CDR3 DNA is TGTGCCAGCAGCGGCGGGACCTACTATGGCTACACCTTC. The chain recombines TRBV14 with TRBJ1-2, with D possibly TRBD1 on 5 matching bases. Trimming cost V 5 bases and J 3 bases, with 10 bases left between them. The CDR3 consists of 13 residues. Germline CDR1 is SGHDN and CDR2 is FVKESK.

V and J are TRBV30 and TRBJ1-2, with D possibly matching TRBD1 (5 bases). V gave up 5 bases and J gave up 6 bases, with 19 bases separating them. The CDR3 runs to 14 residues. Germline CDR1 GTSNPN, CDR2 SVGIG (reference sequence). The CDR3 sequence is CAWGAPGRTNGYTF. The CDR3 DNA follows: TGTGCCTGGGGGGCGCCGGGGCGAACCAATGGCTACACCTTC.

This clone appeared a single time. This chain links TRBV19 with TRBJ2-2, with D unclear. With 0 bases removed from V and 1 base from J, the gap between germline ends came to 0 bases. This CDR3 is built from 13 residues. CDR1 LNHDA and CDR2 SQIVND come from the germline V gene (reference sequence). Here the CDR3 DNA reads TGTGCCAGTAGTATAGAGAACACCGGGGAGCTGTTTTTT. Residues: CASSIENTGELFF.